One and the same sample provided the 12 T cell receptor beta chains below, sequenced in a study of T cell responses to AZD1222 COVID-19 vaccine. Some clones are missing from TCRdb's copy, which holds only in-frame ones; the method was immunoSEQ multiplex PCR. The table records roughly 120,000 clones, roughly 88% of them present only once. Sequenced material: peripheral blood, taken on day 0 of AZD1222 vaccination. These receptors all come from an adult in good health.

In its sample, this clone was seen a few times. The chain recombines TRBV2 with TRBJ1-2, with D uncertain. CDR3 length: 11 residues. V was pared by 6 bases and J by 12 bases, with 14 bases between. Germline V gene data show CDR1 as SNHLY and CDR2 as FYNNEI. The CDR3 protein is CASRGRSANTF. CDR3 DNA: TGTGCCAGCAGGGGTAGGTCAGCAAACACCTTC. Based on the CDR3 plus reference TRBV2 and TRBJ1-2, the full variable domain is EPEVTQTPSHQVTQMGQEVILRCVPISNHLYFYWYRQILGQKVEFLVSFYNNEISEKSEIFDDQFSVERPDGSNFTLKIRSTKLEDSAMYFCASRGRSANTFGSGTRLTVV.

This clone has a single count. This chain connects TRBV27 to TRBJ1-2, with TRBD1 identical over 9 bases. The CDR3 consists of 12 residues. The ends lost 5 bases at V and 10 bases at J; junction bases unmatched: 5. In germline, CDR1 is MNHEY, CDR2 SMNVEV (reference sequence). The CDR3 DNA is TGTGCCAGCAGTGACAGGGGGATGGACTACACCTTC. This codes for CASSDRGMDYTF.

The chain is built from TRBV4-1 and TRBJ1-1; 8 bases fit TRBD1. The V gene end was trimmed by 2 bases and the J gene end by 4 bases; junction bases not matched to a gene: 3. CDR1 and CDR2 from the germline V gene are MGHRA and YSYEKL. This CDR3 spans 14 amino acids. For the CDR3, the DNA is TGCGCCAGCAGCCAAAACGACAGGGGCACTGAAGCTTTCTTT. Translated: CASSQNDRGTEAFF.

The chain links TRBV12-5 to TRBJ1-1, with 8 positions matching TRBD1. From germline, CDR1 is LGHNT and CDR2 FRNRAP. V shed 2 bases, J shed 4 bases, and the junction held 3 bases outside the gene matches. The CDR3 runs to 14 residues. The DNA of the CDR3 is TGTGCTAGTGGTTTGCAGGGGGCCAGCACTGAAGCTTTCTTT. Protein: CASGLQGASTEAFF.

The chain carries TRBV7-8 and TRBJ2-7; tentative D call: TRBD2 (6 bases). Germline V gene data show CDR1 as SGHVS and CDR2 as FQNEAQ. The V end lost 7 bases, the J end lost 5 bases, and 21 bases lay between the germline ends. This CDR3 is built from 15 residues. For the CDR3, the DNA is TGTGCCAGCACAACGGGGCGGGGACCCGCCCACGAGCAGTACTTC. It encodes CASTTGRGPAHEQYF.

The CDR3: CASRRVGVYEQYF. CDR3 nucleotide sequence: TGTGCCAGCAGGAGGGTGGGAGTCTACGAGCAGTACTTC. This sequence joins TRBV27 and TRBJ2-7, with D possibly being TRBD2 (5 bases). From germline, CDR1 is MNHEY and CDR2 SMNVEV (reference sequence). The CDR3 is 13 residues long. The ends were cut back, 6 bases at V and 3 bases at J, with 12 bases in the middle.

This clone occurred a few times. The chain couples TRBV11-1 to TRBJ2-1, with TRBD1 matching over 9 bases. CDR3 length equals 15 residues. V lost 5 bases, J lost 8 bases, and 10 bases stayed unmatched. Looked up from germline, CDR1 is SGHAT and CDR2 is FQDESV (reference sequence). Written as DNA, the CDR3 is TGTGCCAGCAGCCTCGCCGGGACAGGGTATGATGAGCAGTTCTTC. This gives the protein CASSLAGTGYDEQFF.

The rearrangement links TRBV6-4 to TRBJ2-7, with 8 positions matching TRBD2. V was pared by 0 bases and J by 7 bases, with 8 bases of the junction left unmatched. The CDR3 length is 15 residues. Looked up from germline, CDR1 is MRHNA and CDR2 is SNTAGT. CDR3 bases: TGTGCCAGCAGTGACTCTAGCGGGGCTTCGGGAGAGCAGTACTTC. This translates into CASSDSSGASGEQYF.

The rearrangement links TRBV2 to TRBJ2-7; unclear D gene. CDR1 and CDR2 from the germline V gene are SNHLY and FYNNEI. The CDR3 has 13 amino acids. The germline V and J ends were trimmed by 0 bases and 4 bases, with 7 bases remaining between them. The CDR3 here is CASSEARRYEQYF. Written as DNA, the CDR3 is TGTGCCAGCAGTGAAGCGAGGCGATACGAGCAGTACTTC.

This sequence joins TRBV7-3 and TRBJ2-1; 9 bases are a match to TRBD1. The ends lost 5 bases at V and 7 bases at J; junction bases unmatched: 3. This CDR3 has 13 residues. The germline V gene has CDR1 SGHTA and CDR2 FQGTGA. CDR3 residues: CASSRTGENEQFF. Here the CDR3 DNA reads TGTGCCAGCAGCAGGACAGGGGAAAATGAGCAGTTCTTC.

The chain carries TRBV5-1 and TRBJ2-7; no reliable D call. V gave up 0 bases and J gave up 1 base, with 8 bases separating them. CDR3 length: 14 residues. Germline-derived CDR1 and CDR2 are SGHRS and YFSETQ. CDR3: CASSLALGSYEQYF. In DNA, the CDR3 is TGCGCCAGCAGCTTGGCCTTGGGGTCCTACGAGCAGTACTTC.

This clone was picked up a small number of times. V usage is TRBV5-1 and J usage is TRBJ1-4, with D perhaps matching TRBD1 (6 bases). V lost 4 bases, J lost 8 bases, and 12 bases lay in between. The CDR3 runs 13 residues. Germline V gene lookup returns CDR1 SGHRS and CDR2 YFSETQ. The CDR3 region is CASSIQGGEKLFF. CDR3 nucleotide sequence: TGCGCCAGCAGCATACAGGGTGGGGAAAAACTGTTTTTT.